These 8 T cell receptor beta chains were sequenced from one sample in a study of breast tumors, draining lymph nodes, adjacent tissues. TCRdb fed the multiplex PCR reads into MiXCR, producing one record per CDR3 protein. In the table there are approximately 170,000 distinct CDR3 sequences, approximately 33% of which are singletons. Samples came from axillary lymph nodes draining the breast cancer. The sequenced sample consisted of axillary lymph node tissue. These receptors originate from a female donor with breast cancer. Some clones in this sample may be carry-over from other donors' samples.

This clonotype was recorded at least ten times. This chain joins TRBV5-1 and TRBJ2-1, with D perhaps matching TRBD1 (5 bases). From germline, CDR1 is SGHRS and CDR2 YFSETQ. Trimming cost V 0 bases and J 8 bases, with 9 bases left between them. The CDR3 runs 13 residues. In DNA form, the CDR3 reads TGCGCCAGCAGCTTGGACAGGTTTGATGAGCAGTTCTTC. Translation gives CASSLDRFDEQFF.

At least ten counts were recorded for this clonotype. The CDR3 protein is CASSFTPSGSGGELFF. The CDR3, as DNA: TGTGCCAGCAGTTTTACCCCTAGCGGGAGTGGCGGGGAGCTGTTTTTT. The V and J genes are TRBV12-3 or TRBV12-4 and TRBJ2-2, with 10 bases aligning to TRBD2. The length of the CDR3 is 16 residues. The trim removed 3 bases at V and 7 bases at J, leaving 8 bases unmatched.

This sequence joins TRBV28 and TRBJ1-3; 7 bases line up with TRBD1. CDR1 is MDHEN, CDR2 SYDVKM, per germline. There are 15 residues in the CDR3. After removal of 4 bases from V and 0 bases from J, the junction contained 3 bases not matched to a gene. CDR3 bases: TGTGCCAGCAGTTCCACAGGGGTCTCTGGAAACACCATATATTTT. Encoded protein: CASSSTGVSGNTIYF.

This clonotype has just a few counts. The V gene is TRBV10-3, the J gene TRBJ1-6, with D tentatively TRBD1 (5 bases). V was cut by 3 bases and J by 13 bases, with 19 bases left in between. Per the germline V gene, CDR1 is ENHRY and CDR2 is SYGVKD. This CDR3 comprises 15 residues. Here the CDR3 reads CAISDSGTGNFPLHF. In DNA form, the CDR3 reads TGTGCCATCAGTGACTCCGGGACGGGTAATTTCCCCCTCCACTTT.

This clonotype appeared many times. The CDR3 region is CASSAPDSNEQFF. CDR3 bases: TGCGCCAGCAGTGCCCCTGACTCTAATGAGCAGTTCTTC. V usage is TRBV10-1 and J usage is TRBJ2-1; D gene uncertain. V lost 4 bases and J 7 bases, leaving 11 bases between the germline ends. The V gene's germline CDR1 is WNHNN and CDR2 SYGVQD (reference sequence). The CDR3 covers 13 residues.

This clonotype was detected ten times or more. The DNA of the CDR3 is TGCGCCAGCAGCTTCGAATCCACAGGGGGCCGGGACGAGCAGTACTTC. It is translated as CASSFESTGGRDEQYF. V is TRBV5-1 and J is TRBJ2-7, with 9 bases that match TRBD1. Per germline, CDR1 SGHRS and CDR2 YFSETQ. With 2 bases clipped from V and 5 bases from J, the junction kept 11 bases outside the gene matches. The CDR3 sequence is 16 residues long.

The chain has TRBV4-1 and TRBJ1-2; the D gene is possibly TRBD1 (6 bases). The CDR3 sequence is 15 residues long. Trimming took 4 bases from V and 1 from J, leaving 13 bases between them. Germline CDR1 reads MGHRA; CDR2 reads YSYEKL. CDR3 sequence reads: CASSPPGGHNYGYTF. The CDR3 coding sequence is TGCGCCAGCAGCCCGCCTGGGGGCCATAACTATGGCTACACCTTC.

The V call is TRBV2, the J call TRBJ1-5; 9 positions agree with TRBD1. The CDR3 length is 15 residues. V trimming: 7 bases; J trimming: 6 bases; junction bases outside the gene matches: 10. Germline V gives CDR1 SNHLY, CDR2 FYNNEI. The CDR3 bases are TGTGCCAGCACCCGACCGGGACAGGGTGTTCAGCCCCAGCATTTT. Residues: CASTRPGQGVQPQHF.